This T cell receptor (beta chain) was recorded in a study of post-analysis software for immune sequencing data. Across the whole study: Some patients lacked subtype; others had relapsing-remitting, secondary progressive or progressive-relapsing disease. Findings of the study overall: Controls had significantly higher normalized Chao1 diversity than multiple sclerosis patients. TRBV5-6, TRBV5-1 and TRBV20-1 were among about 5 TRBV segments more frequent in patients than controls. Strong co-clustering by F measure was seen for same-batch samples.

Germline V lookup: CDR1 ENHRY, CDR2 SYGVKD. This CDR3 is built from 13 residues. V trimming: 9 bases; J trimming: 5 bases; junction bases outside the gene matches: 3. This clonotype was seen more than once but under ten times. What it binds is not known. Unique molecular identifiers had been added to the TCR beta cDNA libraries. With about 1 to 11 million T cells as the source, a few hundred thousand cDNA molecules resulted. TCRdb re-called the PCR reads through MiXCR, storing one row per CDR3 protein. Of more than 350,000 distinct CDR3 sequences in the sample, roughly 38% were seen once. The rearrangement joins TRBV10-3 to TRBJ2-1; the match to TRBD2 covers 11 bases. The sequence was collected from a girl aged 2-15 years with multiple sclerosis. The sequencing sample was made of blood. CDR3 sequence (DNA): TGTGCCATGACTAGCGGGGACCACAATGAGCAGTTCTTC. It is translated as CAMTSGDHNEQFF.